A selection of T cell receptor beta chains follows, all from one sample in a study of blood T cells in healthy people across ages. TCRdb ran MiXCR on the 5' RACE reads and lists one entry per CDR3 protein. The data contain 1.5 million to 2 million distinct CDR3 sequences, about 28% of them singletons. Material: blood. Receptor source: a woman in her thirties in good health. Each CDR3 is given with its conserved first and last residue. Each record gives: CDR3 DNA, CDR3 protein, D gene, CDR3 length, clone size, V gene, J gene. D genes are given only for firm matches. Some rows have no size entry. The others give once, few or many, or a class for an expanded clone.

CDR3nt: TGTGCCAGCAGCTTAACGGCGGGGGCCTACAATGAGCAGTACTTC
CDR3aa: CASSLTAGAYNEQYF
d_gene: -
len: 15
abundance: -
v_gene: TRBV7-3
j_gene: TRBJ2-4

CDR3nt: TGTGCCAGCAGGCACAGATCCTACGAGCAGTACTTC
CDR3aa: CASRHRSYEQYF
d_gene: -
len: 12
abundance: many
v_gene: TRBV28
j_gene: TRBJ2-7

CDR3nt: TGTGCCAGCATTTCCGGACGGCGAACCTATGGCTACACCTTC
CDR3aa: CASISGRRTYGYTF
d_gene: -
len: 14
abundance: -
v_gene: TRBV2
j_gene: TRBJ1-2

CDR3nt: TGTGCCAGCAACCTCGGACTAGCGGTAGGATCTTACAATGAGCAGTTCTTC
CDR3aa: CASNLGLAVGSYNEQFF
d_gene: TRBD2
len: 17
abundance: -
v_gene: TRBV6-2/TRBV6-3
j_gene: TRBJ2-1

CDR3nt: TGCGCCAGCAGCCAAGGGTCAAGGGGAGGCCGAGGGAATGAGCAGTTCTTC
CDR3aa: CASSQGSRGGRGNEQFF
d_gene: -
len: 17
abundance: -
v_gene: TRBV4-1
j_gene: TRBJ2-1

CDR3nt: TGCGCCAGCAGCTTGGAGGGACAGGGGGCCGGGGAGCTGTTTTTT
CDR3aa: CASSLEGQGAGELFF
d_gene: TRBD1
len: 15
abundance: -
v_gene: TRBV5-1
j_gene: TRBJ2-2

CDR3nt: TGTGCCAGCAGTTTTCTAGGACTAGACTACGAGCAGTACTTC
CDR3aa: CASSFLGLDYEQYF
d_gene: TRBD2
len: 14
abundance: -
v_gene: TRBV28
j_gene: TRBJ2-7

CDR3nt: TGTGCCTGGAGTAACCAGAACACTGAAGCTTTCTTT
CDR3aa: CAWSNQNTEAFF
d_gene: -
len: 12
abundance: -
v_gene: TRBV30
j_gene: TRBJ1-1

CDR3nt: TGTGCCAGCAGCCGACTTGGTGGGGGCAACAATGAGCAGTTCTTC
CDR3aa: CASSRLGGGNNEQFF
d_gene: -
len: 15
abundance: few
v_gene: TRBV27
j_gene: TRBJ2-1

CDR3nt: TGTGCCAGCATCGACAGGACCCAAAACATTCAGTACTTC
CDR3aa: CASIDRTQNIQYF
d_gene: -
len: 13
abundance: many
v_gene: TRBV6-5
j_gene: TRBJ2-4

CDR3nt: TGTGCCAGCAGTTTTCGAGGAACAGGGCGAGAAAAACTGTTTTTT
CDR3aa: CASSFRGTGREKLFF
d_gene: -
len: 15
abundance: -
v_gene: TRBV28
j_gene: TRBJ1-4

CDR3nt: TGCAGTGCTAGATCCAACAGGGGAGAAAATCAGCCCCAGCATTTT
CDR3aa: CSARSNRGENQPQHF
d_gene: TRBD1
len: 15
abundance: few
v_gene: TRBV20-1
j_gene: TRBJ1-5

CDR3nt: TGTGCCACCGGGGAGGGGGAGGACGAGCAGTTCTTC
CDR3aa: CATGEGEDEQFF
d_gene: -
len: 12
abundance: few
v_gene: TRBV24-1
j_gene: TRBJ2-1

CDR3nt: TGCGCCAGCAAGGATAGCGGGGTGGAGACCCAGTACTTC
CDR3aa: CASKDSGVETQYF
d_gene: TRBD2
len: 13
abundance: few
v_gene: TRBV10-2
j_gene: TRBJ2-5

CDR3nt: TGCAGCGTTGTGGAACAGGGTGGTTTGATGGGGCAGTACTTC
CDR3aa: CSVVEQGGLMGQYF
d_gene: -
len: 14
abundance: -
v_gene: TRBV29-1
j_gene: TRBJ2-4

CDR3nt: TGCGCCAGCAGCCAAGGTGGCCTAGCGAGAAAAGAGACCCAGTACTTC
CDR3aa: CASSQGGLARKETQYF
d_gene: -
len: 16
abundance: few
v_gene: TRBV4-3
j_gene: TRBJ2-5

CDR3nt: TGTGCCACCAGTGATGCCGGGACAGGGTTTAGTGAGCAGTTCTTC
CDR3aa: CATSDAGTGFSEQFF
d_gene: TRBD1
len: 15
abundance: -
v_gene: TRBV24-1
j_gene: TRBJ2-1

CDR3nt: TGTGCCAGCAGCGTAGAGGGGGGACTAGCGGGCCCTGGAGGGCACAATGAGCAGTTCTTC
CDR3aa: CASSVEGGLAGPGGHNEQFF
d_gene: TRBD2
len: 20
abundance: few
v_gene: TRBV9
j_gene: TRBJ2-1

CDR3nt: TGCGCCAGCAGCATAGAGGAGCGGGGAACCCAGTACTTC
CDR3aa: CASSIEERGTQYF
d_gene: TRBD2
len: 13
abundance: -
v_gene: TRBV4-1
j_gene: TRBJ2-5

CDR3nt: TGTGCCATCAGAGGACAGGGTTATGAAAAACTGTTTTTT
CDR3aa: CAIRGQGYEKLFF
d_gene: TRBD1
len: 13
abundance: -
v_gene: TRBV10-3
j_gene: TRBJ1-4

CDR3nt: TGTGCCAGCAGTCCCCCGGGGGCGAGGGACGAGCAGTACTTC
CDR3aa: CASSPPGARDEQYF
d_gene: -
len: 14
abundance: few
v_gene: TRBV6-6
j_gene: TRBJ2-7

CDR3nt: TGTGCCAGCAGCTTAGGGACCGGGACAGGGGCCACAGATACGCAGTATTTT
CDR3aa: CASSLGTGTGATDTQYF
d_gene: TRBD1
len: 17
abundance: -
v_gene: TRBV7-9
j_gene: TRBJ2-3

CDR3nt: TGCGCCAGCAGCCAAGGTCGGACACCAACTAACTATGGCTACACCTTC
CDR3aa: CASSQGRTPTNYGYTF
d_gene: -
len: 16
abundance: many
v_gene: TRBV4-3
j_gene: TRBJ1-2

CDR3nt: TGTGCCAGCCGATCGGGACTAGCGAGAAACTACGAGCAGTACTTC
CDR3aa: CASRSGLARNYEQYF
d_gene: -
len: 15
abundance: -
v_gene: TRBV21-1
j_gene: TRBJ2-7

CDR3nt: TGTGCCAGCAGTTCCCGACAGGGTTGGCAGCCCCAGCATTTT
CDR3aa: CASSSRQGWQPQHF
d_gene: TRBD1
len: 14
abundance: -
v_gene: TRBV28
j_gene: TRBJ1-5

CDR3nt: TGCAGTGCTAGTCCAGGGACCCCTAATCAGCCCCAGCATTTT
CDR3aa: CSASPGTPNQPQHF
d_gene: -
len: 14
abundance: -
v_gene: TRBV20-1
j_gene: TRBJ1-5

CDR3nt: TGCGCCAGCAGCCCGGACAGAAGTATCCTAGAGACCCAGTACTTC
CDR3aa: CASSPDRSILETQYF
d_gene: -
len: 15
abundance: once
v_gene: TRBV5-1
j_gene: TRBJ2-5

CDR3nt: TGTGCCAGCAGCAGACAACAGGGGGAAGCTTTCTTT
CDR3aa: CASSRQQGEAFF
d_gene: TRBD1
len: 12
abundance: few
v_gene: TRBV7-3
j_gene: TRBJ1-1

CDR3nt: TGCAGTGCTATGGGGACTAGCGGGAGGCCCTCCTACGAGCAGTACTTC
CDR3aa: CSAMGTSGRPSYEQYF
d_gene: TRBD2
len: 16
abundance: -
v_gene: TRBV20-1
j_gene: TRBJ2-7

CDR3nt: TGTGCCACCAGTGACCTACAGGGGGCTGCAGATACGCAGTATTTT
CDR3aa: CATSDLQGAADTQYF
d_gene: TRBD1
len: 15
abundance: few
v_gene: TRBV24-1
j_gene: TRBJ2-3

CDR3nt: TGTGCCAGCAGCGGTGACCCGACTAGCGGCTTGAAAGATACGCAGTATTTT
CDR3aa: CASSGDPTSGLKDTQYF
d_gene: TRBD2
len: 17
abundance: few
v_gene: TRBV7-9
j_gene: TRBJ2-3

CDR3nt: TGTGCCAGTAGTATTAGGACCGGGCTCTTGGATACGCAGTATTTT
CDR3aa: CASSIRTGLLDTQYF
d_gene: -
len: 15
abundance: -
v_gene: TRBV19
j_gene: TRBJ2-3

CDR3nt: TGTGCCAGCAGCGTTGACTGGAATGGAAACACCATATATTTT
CDR3aa: CASSVDWNGNTIYF
d_gene: -
len: 14
abundance: many
v_gene: TRBV5-5
j_gene: TRBJ1-3

CDR3nt: TGCAGTGCTACCGTTCCTAGCGCCGGCACAGATACGCAGTATTTT
CDR3aa: CSATVPSAGTDTQYF
d_gene: -
len: 15
abundance: few
v_gene: TRBV20-1
j_gene: TRBJ2-3

CDR3nt: TGCGCCAGCAGCTTGAACCCCCTAGCGGGAGGGCCGGGCGAGCAGTACTTC
CDR3aa: CASSLNPLAGGPGEQYF
d_gene: TRBD2
len: 17
abundance: few
v_gene: TRBV5-1
j_gene: TRBJ2-7

CDR3nt: TGCGCCAGTAGCCCCGGACTGGGAAACTATGGCTACACCTTC
CDR3aa: CASSPGLGNYGYTF
d_gene: -
len: 14
abundance: few
v_gene: TRBV5-1
j_gene: TRBJ1-2

CDR3nt: TGCAGTGCCCGGCGGGGCCACGCGGCCAACAATGAGCAGTTCTTC
CDR3aa: CSARRGHAANNEQFF
d_gene: -
len: 15
abundance: -
v_gene: TRBV20-1
j_gene: TRBJ2-1

CDR3nt: TGCGCCAGCGGCCGGGTAGATGGTGAGCAGTTCTTC
CDR3aa: CASGRVDGEQFF
d_gene: -
len: 12
abundance: -
v_gene: TRBV5-1
j_gene: TRBJ2-1

CDR3nt: TGTGCCAGCAGCGCCTCCACAGGGGGTATCACTGAAGCTTTCTTT
CDR3aa: CASSASTGGITEAFF
d_gene: TRBD1
len: 15
abundance: few
v_gene: TRBV7-3
j_gene: TRBJ1-1

CDR3nt: TGCAGTGCTAGGGCCGGGGGTTATGCGGGCACAGATACGCAGTATTTT
CDR3aa: CSARAGGYAGTDTQYF
d_gene: -
len: 16
abundance: -
v_gene: TRBV20-1
j_gene: TRBJ2-3

CDR3nt: TGTGCCAGCAGCCCGGGGCACGGGGGCTATGACTACACCTTC
CDR3aa: CASSPGHGGYDYTF
d_gene: -
len: 14
abundance: -
v_gene: TRBV3-1
j_gene: TRBJ1-2

CDR3nt: TGTGCCAGCAGCCTAGAGGGGACAACCTCCTACAATGAGCAGTTCTTC
CDR3aa: CASSLEGTTSYNEQFF
d_gene: -
len: 16
abundance: few
v_gene: TRBV3-1
j_gene: TRBJ2-1

CDR3nt: TGTGCCAGCAGTGAATCGGGAAGGGTGTTCCAAGAGACCCAGTACTTC
CDR3aa: CASSESGRVFQETQYF
d_gene: -
len: 16
abundance: -
v_gene: TRBV25-1
j_gene: TRBJ2-5

CDR3nt: TGCGCCAGCAGTGCTAGCGGGGACCTAACCTACGAGCAGTACTTC
CDR3aa: CASSASGDLTYEQYF
d_gene: TRBD2
len: 15
abundance: many
v_gene: TRBV10-1
j_gene: TRBJ2-7

CDR3nt: TGTGCCAGCAAGGCGGCCCGATCCGTTCGACCTAATGAAAAACTGTTTTTT
CDR3aa: CASKAARSVRPNEKLFF
d_gene: -
len: 17
abundance: -
v_gene: TRBV6-6
j_gene: TRBJ1-4

CDR3nt: TGTGCCAGCAGTGGGGTGGGGACAGCGTACAATGAGCAGTTCTTC
CDR3aa: CASSGVGTAYNEQFF
d_gene: TRBD1
len: 15
abundance: -
v_gene: TRBV12-3/TRBV12-4
j_gene: TRBJ2-1

CDR3nt: TGTGCCAGCTCACCACGGGAAAGGAAATCCACCGGGGAGCTGTTTTTT
CDR3aa: CASSPRERKSTGELFF
d_gene: -
len: 16
abundance: few
v_gene: TRBV18
j_gene: TRBJ2-2

CDR3nt: TGTGCCAGCAGGATACATCCGGGACAGGTTTACGAGCAGTACTTC
CDR3aa: CASRIHPGQVYEQYF
d_gene: -
len: 15
abundance: -
v_gene: TRBV21-1
j_gene: TRBJ2-7

CDR3nt: TGTGCCAGCAGCCCTCTCTCCTCTAGCGGGGGGCAGTTCTTC
CDR3aa: CASSPLSSSGGQFF
d_gene: TRBD2
len: 14
abundance: few
v_gene: TRBV11-2
j_gene: TRBJ2-1

CDR3nt: TGCAGTGCCAGACTTGCTCCCGGTACGCAGTATTTT
CDR3aa: CSARLAPGTQYF
d_gene: -
len: 12
abundance: few
v_gene: TRBV20-1
j_gene: TRBJ2-3